The text below deals with one T cell receptor beta chain. The data were taken from a study of OX40 agonist ivuxolimab in advanced cancers. The protocol was immunoSEQ multiplex PCR, while the TCRdb copy is restricted to in-frame clones and leaves out a portion. This sample has 50,000 to 75,000 clones; approximately 86% occur once, and the top ten carry 1% to 1.5%. Blood got drawn at baseline, again on cycle 4 day 1, and then on cycle 7 day 1. The TCR comes from an adult with an advanced solid tumor such as melanoma, head and neck, liver or kidney cancer. This specimen consisted of CD4+ or CD8+ T cells sorted from blood, obtained in a trial of the OX40 agonist ivuxolimab.

In DNA, the CDR3 is TGTGCCAGCGGCAGGGGAGGACCAGGAAACACCATATATTTT. This translates into CASGRGGPGNTIYF. V is TRBV6-1 and J is TRBJ1-3, with a tentative D call TRBD1 (6 bases). V lost 8 bases and J 4 bases, leaving 15 bases between the germline ends. The CDR3 runs to 14 residues. CDR1 is MNHNS, CDR2 SASEGT, per germline.